This section outlines one T cell receptor (beta chain) sequence together with its context. Its antigen is currently unknown. The data stem from a study of radiotherapy plus CTLA-4 blockade in lung cancer. Background on the study: In under 20% of patients, objective responses were seen; approximately 34% had disease control.

Libraries were prepared by immunoSEQ multiplex PCR; TCRdb keeps only in-frame clonotypes and omits some of them. The sample carries about 85,000 clones, approximately 83% recorded once. Receiving focal radiation plus CTLA-4 blockade with ipilimumab were patients who had chemo-refractory metastatic non-small-cell lung cancer. Whole-study findings and limits: The study found tumor-derived TCR clones expanded in blood after radiotherapy plus ipilimumab.

Germline V gene lookup returns CDR1 MNHEY and CDR2 SVGAGI. The CDR3 spans 15 residues. Trimming at V came to 2 bases and at J to 3 bases, leaving 2 bases not matched to a gene. This TCR came from a human donor with non-small cell lung cancer who had a partial response to radiotherapy plus ipilimumab. This sequence joins TRBV6-5 and TRBJ2-1, with TRBD1 identical over 9 bases. This material consisted of peripheral blood, taken from a patient treated with radiotherapy plus ipilimumab. The CDR3 sequence: CASSYADRGYNEQFF. DNA of the CDR3: TGTGCCAGCAGTTACGCGGACAGGGGCTACAATGAGCAGTTCTTC.